This T cell receptor (beta chain) was documented in a study of monozygotic twins with inflammatory bowel disease. General study points: IBD patients carried less diverse TCRbeta repertoires (inverse Simpson) than healthy co-twins. Especially where disease activity was present, IBD patients had fewer clonotypes in common with others than healthy twins did.

Germline CDR1 is SEHNR and CDR2 is FQNEAQ (reference sequence). CDR3 length equals 14 residues. For this clonotype: Its target is unknown.

Total RNA from whole blood was isolated with no T cell sorting. Nested PCRs of approximately 17 and 9 cycles, two in total, were run on TCRalpha and TCRbeta cDNA. From its re-call of the 5' RACE reads, TCRdb lists each CDR3 protein once, without DNA. The sample features 90,000 to 110,000 distinct CDR3 sequences, with around an eighth in its top ten. The sequenced material came from blood. This chain links TRBV7-9 with TRBJ1-5. This TCR derives from a human donor with ulcerative colitis or Crohn's disease, or a healthy co-twin of an affected twin (not recorded which). This CDR3 is CASSLSGLDQPQHF.